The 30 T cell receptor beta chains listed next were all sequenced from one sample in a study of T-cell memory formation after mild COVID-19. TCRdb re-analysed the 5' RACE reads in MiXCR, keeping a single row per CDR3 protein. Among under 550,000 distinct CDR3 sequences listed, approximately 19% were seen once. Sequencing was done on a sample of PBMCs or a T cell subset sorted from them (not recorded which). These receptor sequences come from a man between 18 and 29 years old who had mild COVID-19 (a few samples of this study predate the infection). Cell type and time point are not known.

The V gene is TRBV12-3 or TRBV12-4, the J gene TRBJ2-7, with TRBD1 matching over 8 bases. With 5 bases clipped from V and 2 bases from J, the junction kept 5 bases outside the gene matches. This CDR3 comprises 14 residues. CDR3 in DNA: TGTGCCAGCAGTGCGCTACAGGGGGCCTACGAGCAGTACTTC. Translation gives CASSALQGAYEQYF.

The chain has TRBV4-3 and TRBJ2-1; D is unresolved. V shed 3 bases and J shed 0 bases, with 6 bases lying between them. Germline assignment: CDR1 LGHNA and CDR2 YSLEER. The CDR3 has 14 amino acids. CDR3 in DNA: TGCGCCAGCAGCCAGGACCGCTCCTACAATGAGCAGTTCTTC. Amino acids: CASSQDRSYNEQFF.

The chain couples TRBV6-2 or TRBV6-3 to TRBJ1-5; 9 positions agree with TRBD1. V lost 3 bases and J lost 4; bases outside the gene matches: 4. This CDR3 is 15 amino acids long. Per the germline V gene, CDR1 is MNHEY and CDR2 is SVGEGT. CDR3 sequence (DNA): TGTGCCAGCAGTTATATACAGGGGGCGAATCAGCCCCAGCATTTT. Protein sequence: CASSYIQGANQPQHF.

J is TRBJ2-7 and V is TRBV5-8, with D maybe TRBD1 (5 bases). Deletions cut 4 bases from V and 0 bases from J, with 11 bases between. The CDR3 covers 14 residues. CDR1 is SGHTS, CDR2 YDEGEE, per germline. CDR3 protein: CASSHRQSSYEQYF. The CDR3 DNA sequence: TGTGCCAGCAGCCACCGACAGAGCTCCTACGAGCAGTACTTC. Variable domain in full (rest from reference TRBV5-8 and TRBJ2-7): EAGVTQSPTHLIKTRGQQATLRCSPISGHTSVYWYQQALGLGLQFLLWYDEGEERNRGNFPPRFSGRQFPNYSSELNVNALELEDSALYLCASSHRQSSYEQYFGPGTRLTVT.

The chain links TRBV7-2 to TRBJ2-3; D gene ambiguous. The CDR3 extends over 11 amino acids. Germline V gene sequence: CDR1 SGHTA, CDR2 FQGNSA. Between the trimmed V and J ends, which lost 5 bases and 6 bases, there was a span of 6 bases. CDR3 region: CASSRWDTQYF. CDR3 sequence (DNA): TGTGCCAGCAGCCGGTGGGATACGCAGTATTTT.

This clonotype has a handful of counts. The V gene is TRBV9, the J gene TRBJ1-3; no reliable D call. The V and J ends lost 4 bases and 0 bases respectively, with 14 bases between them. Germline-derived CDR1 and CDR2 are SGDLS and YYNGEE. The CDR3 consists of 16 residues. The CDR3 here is CASSISRRHSGNTIYF. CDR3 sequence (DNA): TGTGCCAGCAGCATCTCCCGGAGACACTCTGGAAACACCATATATTTT.

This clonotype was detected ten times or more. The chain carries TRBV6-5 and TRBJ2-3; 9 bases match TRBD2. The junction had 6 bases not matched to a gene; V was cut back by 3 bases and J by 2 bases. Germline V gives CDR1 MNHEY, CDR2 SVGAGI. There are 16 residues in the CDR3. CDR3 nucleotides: TGTGCCAGCAGTTATTGGCTAGCGGGGCCCACAGATACGCAGTATTTT. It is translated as CASSYWLAGPTDTQYF.

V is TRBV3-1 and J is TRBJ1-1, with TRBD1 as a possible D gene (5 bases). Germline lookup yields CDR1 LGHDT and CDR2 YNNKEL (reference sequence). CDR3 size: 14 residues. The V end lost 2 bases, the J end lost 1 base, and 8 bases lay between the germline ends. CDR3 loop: CASSQRTQNTEAFF. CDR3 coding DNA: TGTGCCAGCAGCCAAAGGACACAGAACACTGAAGCTTTCTTT. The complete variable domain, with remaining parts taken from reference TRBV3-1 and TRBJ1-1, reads DTAVSQTPKYLVTQMGNDKSIKCEQNLGHDTMYWYKQDSKKFLKIMFSYNNKELIINETVPNRFSPKSPDKAHLNLHINSLELGDSAVYFCASSQRTQNTEAFFGQGTRLTVV.

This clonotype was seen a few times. DNA of the CDR3: TGTGCCAGCAGCCCCTTTCGGGACAGCTTGAACACTGAAGCTTTCTTT. This sequence encodes CASSPFRDSLNTEAFF. The chain employs TRBV11-2 and TRBJ1-1, with 7 bases matching TRBD1. The J segment lost 0 bases and the V segment lost 5 bases, leaving 9 bases of the junction unmatched. The V gene's germline CDR1 is SGHAT and CDR2 FQNNGV. This CDR3 contains 16 residues.

This CDR3 is CAISESVSPGKIAKNIQYF. CDR3 DNA sequence: TGTGCCATCAGTGAGTCCGTTAGTCCGGGGAAGATAGCCAAAAACATTCAGTACTTC. This chain links TRBV10-3 with TRBJ2-4, with D maybe TRBD2 (5 bases). This CDR3 region has 19 residues. The ends were cut back, 0 bases at V and 0 bases at J, with 18 bases in the middle. Germline-derived CDR1 and CDR2 are ENHRY and SYGVKD.

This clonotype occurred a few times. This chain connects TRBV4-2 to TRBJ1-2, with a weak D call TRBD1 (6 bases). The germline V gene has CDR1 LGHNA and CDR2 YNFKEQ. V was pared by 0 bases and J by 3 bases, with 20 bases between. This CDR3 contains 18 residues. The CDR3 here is CASSQEGGTGRVYYGYTF. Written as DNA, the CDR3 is TGTGCCAGCAGCCAAGAAGGGGGTACAGGTCGAGTGTACTATGGCTACACCTTC.

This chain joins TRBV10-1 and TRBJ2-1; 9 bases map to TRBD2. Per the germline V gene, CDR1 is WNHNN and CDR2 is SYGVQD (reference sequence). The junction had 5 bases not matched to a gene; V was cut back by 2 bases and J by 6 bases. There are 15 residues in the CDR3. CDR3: CASSEGSSGVNEQFF. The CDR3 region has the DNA TGCGCCAGCAGTGAGGGGTCTAGCGGGGTCAATGAGCAGTTCTTC.

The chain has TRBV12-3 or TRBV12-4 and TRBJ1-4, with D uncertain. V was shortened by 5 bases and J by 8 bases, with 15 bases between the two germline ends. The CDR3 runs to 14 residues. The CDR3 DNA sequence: TGTGCCAGCAGTCCCCCCCCCTCGGTGGAAAAACTGTTTTTT. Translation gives CASSPPPSVEKLFF.

As DNA, the CDR3 is TGTGCCAGCAGTGGACAGGGGAGGACCTATGGCTACACCTTC. Its protein is CASSGQGRTYGYTF. The V call is TRBV28, the J call TRBJ1-2; the match to TRBD1 covers 9 bases. V shed 5 bases, J shed 4 bases, and the junction held 5 bases outside the gene matches. The germline gives CDR1 MDHEN, CDR2 SYDVKM. The CDR3 is 14 residues long.

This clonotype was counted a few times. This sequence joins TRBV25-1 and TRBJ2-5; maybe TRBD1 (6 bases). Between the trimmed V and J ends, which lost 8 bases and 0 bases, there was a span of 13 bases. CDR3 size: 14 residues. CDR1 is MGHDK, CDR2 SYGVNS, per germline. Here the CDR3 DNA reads TGTGCCAGCGCGGACAGAGCGTACCAAGAGACCCAGTACTTC. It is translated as CASADRAYQETQYF.

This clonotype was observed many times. CDR3 in amino acids: CSARVGTSGPGEQFF. The CDR3 nucleotides read TGCAGTGCTAGAGTGGGGACTAGCGGGCCAGGGGAGCAGTTCTTC. This chain joins TRBV20-1 and TRBJ2-1; 12 positions agree with TRBD2. V trimming: 1 base; J trimming: 10 bases; junction bases outside the gene matches: 8. This CDR3 comprises 15 residues. Germline loops: CDR1 DFQATT, CDR2 SNEGSKA (reference sequence).

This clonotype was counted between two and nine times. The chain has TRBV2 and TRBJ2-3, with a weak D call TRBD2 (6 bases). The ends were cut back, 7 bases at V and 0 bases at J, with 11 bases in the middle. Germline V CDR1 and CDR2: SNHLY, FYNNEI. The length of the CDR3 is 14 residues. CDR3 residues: CASINGGSTDTQYF. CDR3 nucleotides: TGTGCCAGCATTAACGGGGGTAGCACAGATACGCAGTATTTT.

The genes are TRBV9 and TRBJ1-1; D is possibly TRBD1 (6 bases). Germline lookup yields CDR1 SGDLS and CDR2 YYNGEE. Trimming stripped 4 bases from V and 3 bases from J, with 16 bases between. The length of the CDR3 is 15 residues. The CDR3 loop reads CASSPGEGKDTEAFF. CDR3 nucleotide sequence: TGTGCCAGCAGCCCAGGGGAGGGTAAGGACACTGAAGCTTTCTTT.

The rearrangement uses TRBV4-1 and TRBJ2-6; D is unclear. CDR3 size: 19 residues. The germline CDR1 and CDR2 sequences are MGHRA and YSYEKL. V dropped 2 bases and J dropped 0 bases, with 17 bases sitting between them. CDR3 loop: CASSQLSKATFSGANVLTF. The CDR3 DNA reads TGCGCCAGCAGCCAATTAAGTAAGGCCACTTTCTCTGGGGCCAACGTCCTGACTTTC.

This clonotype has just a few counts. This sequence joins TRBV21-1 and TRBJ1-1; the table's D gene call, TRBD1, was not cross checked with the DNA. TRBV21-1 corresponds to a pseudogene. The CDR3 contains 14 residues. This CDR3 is CASILDRGDTEAFF. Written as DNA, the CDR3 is TGTGCCAGCATTCTGGACAGGGGGGACACTGAAGCTTTCTTT.

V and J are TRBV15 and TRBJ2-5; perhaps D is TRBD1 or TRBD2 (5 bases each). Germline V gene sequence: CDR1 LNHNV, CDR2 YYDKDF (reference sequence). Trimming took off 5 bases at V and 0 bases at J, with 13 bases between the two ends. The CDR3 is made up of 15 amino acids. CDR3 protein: CATSPLGTYQETQYF. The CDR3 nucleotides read TGTGCCACCAGCCCCCTGGGGACGTACCAAGAGACCCAGTACTTC.

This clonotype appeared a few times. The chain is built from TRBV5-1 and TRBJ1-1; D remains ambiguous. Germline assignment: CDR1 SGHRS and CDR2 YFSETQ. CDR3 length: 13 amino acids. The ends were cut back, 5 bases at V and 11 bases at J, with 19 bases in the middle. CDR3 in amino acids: CASRSVMTMRAFF. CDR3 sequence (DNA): TGCGCCAGCAGAAGTGTAATGACAATGAGGGCTTTCTTT.

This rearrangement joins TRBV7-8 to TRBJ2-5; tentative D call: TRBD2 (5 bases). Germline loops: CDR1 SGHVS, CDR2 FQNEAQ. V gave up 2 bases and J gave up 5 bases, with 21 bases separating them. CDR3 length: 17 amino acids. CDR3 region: CASSLPHQTRVWETQYF. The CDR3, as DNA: TGTGCCAGCAGCTTACCACACCAGACGAGGGTCTGGGAGACCCAGTACTTC.

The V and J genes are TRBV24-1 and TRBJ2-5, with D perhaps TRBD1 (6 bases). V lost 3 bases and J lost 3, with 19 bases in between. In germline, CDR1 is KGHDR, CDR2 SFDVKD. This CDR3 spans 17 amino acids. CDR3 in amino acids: CATSDPWAADRKETQYF. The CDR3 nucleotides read TGTGCCACCAGTGATCCCTGGGCGGCTGACAGGAAAGAGACCCAGTACTTC.

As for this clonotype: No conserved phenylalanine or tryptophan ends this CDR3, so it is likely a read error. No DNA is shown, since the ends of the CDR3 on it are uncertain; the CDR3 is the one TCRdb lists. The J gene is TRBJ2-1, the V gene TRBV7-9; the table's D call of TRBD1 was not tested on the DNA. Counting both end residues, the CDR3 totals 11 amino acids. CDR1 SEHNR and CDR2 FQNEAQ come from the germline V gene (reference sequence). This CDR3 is CASSPGGAPRI.

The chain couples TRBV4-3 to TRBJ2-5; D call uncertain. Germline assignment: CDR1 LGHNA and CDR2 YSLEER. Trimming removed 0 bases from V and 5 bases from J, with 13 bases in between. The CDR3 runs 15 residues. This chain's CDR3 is CASSQDLLGGETQYF. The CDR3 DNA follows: TGCGCCAGCAGCCAAGATCTTCTCGGTGGGGAGACCCAGTACTTC.

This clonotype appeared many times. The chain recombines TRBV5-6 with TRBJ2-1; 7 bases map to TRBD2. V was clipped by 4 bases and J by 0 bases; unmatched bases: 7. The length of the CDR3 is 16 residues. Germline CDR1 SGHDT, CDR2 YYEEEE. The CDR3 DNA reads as TGTGCCAGCAGCGGGGTGGCGGGGGACTCCTACAATGAGCAGTTCTTC. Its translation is CASSGVAGDSYNEQFF.

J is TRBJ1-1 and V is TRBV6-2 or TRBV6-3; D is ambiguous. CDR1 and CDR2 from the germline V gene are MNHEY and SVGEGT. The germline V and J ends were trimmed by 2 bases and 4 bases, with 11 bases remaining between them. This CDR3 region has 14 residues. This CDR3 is CASSYIAAGTEAFF. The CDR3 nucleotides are TGTGCCAGCAGTTACATAGCGGCGGGCACTGAAGCTTTCTTT.

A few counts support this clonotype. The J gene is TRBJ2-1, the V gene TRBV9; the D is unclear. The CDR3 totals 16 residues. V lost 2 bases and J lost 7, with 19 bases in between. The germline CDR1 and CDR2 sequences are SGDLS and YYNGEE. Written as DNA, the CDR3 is TGTGCCAGCAGCGTCTCCGCCGTCGAGCCATATAATGAGCAGTTCTTC. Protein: CASSVSAVEPYNEQFF.

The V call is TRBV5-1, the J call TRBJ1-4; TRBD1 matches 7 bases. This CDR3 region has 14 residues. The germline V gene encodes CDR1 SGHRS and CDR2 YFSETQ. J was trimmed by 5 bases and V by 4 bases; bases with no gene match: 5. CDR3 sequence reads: CASSGGQENEKLFF. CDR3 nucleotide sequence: TGCGCCAGCAGCGGTGGACAGGAGAATGAAAAACTGTTTTTT.